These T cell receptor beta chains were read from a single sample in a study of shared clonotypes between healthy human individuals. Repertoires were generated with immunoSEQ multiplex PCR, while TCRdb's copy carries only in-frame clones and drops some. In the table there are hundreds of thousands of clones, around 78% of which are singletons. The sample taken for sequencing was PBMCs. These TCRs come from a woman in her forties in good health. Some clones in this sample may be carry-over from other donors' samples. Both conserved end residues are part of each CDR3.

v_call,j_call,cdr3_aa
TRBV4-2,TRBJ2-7,CASSQGLAGDENEQYF
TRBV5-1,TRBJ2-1,CASSLAGQGANEQFF
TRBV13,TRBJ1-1,CASSRGQNTEAFF
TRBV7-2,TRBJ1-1,CASSRQGLAFF
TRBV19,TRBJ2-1,CASSIAYGGYNEQFF
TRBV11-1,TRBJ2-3,CASSSQRSTDTQYF
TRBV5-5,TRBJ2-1,CASSRTSGDNEQFF
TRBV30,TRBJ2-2,CAWSPSWGLSNTGELFF
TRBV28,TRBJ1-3,CASSLYRLSGNTIYF
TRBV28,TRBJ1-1,CASSLDQTANTEAFF
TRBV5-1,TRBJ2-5,CASTLTLLQETQYF
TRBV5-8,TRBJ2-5,CASSSRERSGKTQYF
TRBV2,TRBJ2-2,CASSRDRGNTGELFF
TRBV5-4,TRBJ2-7,CASSLGLASSYEQYF
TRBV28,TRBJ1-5,CASSFTTGYSNQPQHF
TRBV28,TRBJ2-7,CASSPVGGGRSYEQYF
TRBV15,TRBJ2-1,CATTPPGVYNEQFF
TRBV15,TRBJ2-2,CATSRDSLGYTGELFF
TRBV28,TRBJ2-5,CASSFSGRQPQYF
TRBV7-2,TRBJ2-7,CASSFRQGRNEQYF
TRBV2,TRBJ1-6,CASSQGGGPNSPLHF
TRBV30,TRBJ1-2,CAWENYGYTF